Below, one T cell receptor (beta chain) is given with its context. The authors' processing: From reference gene primer amplification, estimates of nucleated cell counts were derived. Profiled with immunoSEQ multiplex PCR; TCRdb holds only in-frame clones, not every one. The V and J calls and clone size were taken over from that table, and D and trimming were inferred from the DNA. The data contain about 18,000 clones, around 90% of them seen just once; the ten biggest clones take up roughly 15%. V trimming: 7 bases; J trimming: 7 bases; junction bases outside the gene matches: 9. The CDR3 has 15 residues. CDR1 and CDR2 (germline): SEHNR, FQNEAQ (reference sequence). The entry originates in a study of blood T cell repertoires in COVID-19. Overall study: Acute and convalescent COVID-19 specimens originated in the United States, Italy and Spain. T cells, B-cell-depleted T cells, or PBMCs supplied cDNA or gDNA.

Source material: peripheral blood. This sequence joins TRBV7-9 and TRBJ2-2; TRBD2 agrees at 10 bases. The TCR originated in a human donor in a cohort sampled during active COVID-19. In nucleotides, the CDR3 is TGTGCCAGCACCTCAACTAGCGGGGTGAGCGGGGAGCTGTTTTTT. Amino acid sequence: CASTSTSGVSGELFF.